This T cell receptor (beta chain) was sequenced during a study of blood T cell repertoires in COVID-19. Background on the study: Samples taken during acute and convalescent COVID-19 were collected in the United States, Italy and Spain. In each case, the material was cDNA or gDNA derived from T cells, B-cell-depleted T cells, or PBMCs.

Trimming cost V 2 bases and J 4 bases, with 12 bases left between them. CDR1 SGHNT and CDR2 YYREEE come from the germline V gene (reference sequence). The CDR3 is 14 amino acids. How the authors handled the data: Using reference gene primer amplification, nucleated cell counts were estimated. The assay was immunoSEQ multiplex PCR, and TCRdb's table has in-frame clones only and misses some. The D gene and trimming were derived from the DNA, and the V and J assignments and clone size from that table. The sample lists some 87,000 clones; roughly 80% were seen once. The sample comprised peripheral blood. The receptor's source is a woman between 70 and 85 years old with active or convalescent COVID-19. This chain joins TRBV5-4 and TRBJ1-1; D is possibly TRBD1 (5 bases). The CDR3 sequence is CASSLSGVTTEAFF. Here the CDR3 DNA reads TGTGCCAGCAGCTTATCGGGGGTAACCACTGAAGCTTTCTTT.